The T cell receptor (beta chain) under discussion was sequenced for a study of T cell responses to AZD1222 COVID-19 vaccine. Study findings and constraints: There were vaccine-associated CD4 TCRs across spike, dominant at 160-218 and 743-854. Targeting of unmutated variant regions was reportedly seen in nearly half of spike-specific TCRs. The breadth and depth of Spike-specific TCRs increased once two AZD1222 doses had been given. White British ancestry dominated among donors, who included more females, and clonal diversity was possibly underestimated.

As for this clone: Its antigen remains unidentified.

The CDR3 is made up of 14 amino acids. Germline V gene lookup returns CDR1 SGHNT and CDR2 YYREEE (reference sequence). Trimming pared 0 bases from V and 6 bases from J, leaving 12 bases between. Only in-frame clones appear in the TCRdb table, and some are missing; sequencing was by immunoSEQ multiplex PCR. The repertoire has some 150,000 clones, roughly 90% of them found once; the top ten carry about 3.6%. This receptor was obtained from an adult who received the AZD1222 COVID-19 vaccine. The sample was peripheral blood, taken 28 days after the second AZD1222 dose. The rearrangement links TRBV5-4 to TRBJ1-2; D call uncertain. CDR3 DNA: TGTGCCAGCAGCTTGGACACAAGTAATGATGGCTACACCTTC. As protein: CASSLDTSNDGYTF.